Described below is a single T cell receptor beta chain sequence and its context. This sample is part of a study of T cells of healthy individuals. V shed 7 bases, J shed 3 bases, and the junction held 7 bases outside the gene matches. Germline CDR1 reads MGHRA; CDR2 reads YSYEKL. CDR3 length: 14 residues. TCRdb used MiXCR to reprocess the 5' RACE reads, holding one entry per CDR3 protein. The sample carries about 96,000 distinct CDR3 sequences, 15% to 20% recorded once. This sequence was found in a human donor in good health. This rearrangement joins TRBV4-1 to TRBJ1-1; 8 bases match TRBD1. The CDR3 bases are TGCGCCAGCAAGCTCCGGACAGGGTACACTGAAGCTTTCTTT. It yields the protein CASKLRTGYTEAFF.